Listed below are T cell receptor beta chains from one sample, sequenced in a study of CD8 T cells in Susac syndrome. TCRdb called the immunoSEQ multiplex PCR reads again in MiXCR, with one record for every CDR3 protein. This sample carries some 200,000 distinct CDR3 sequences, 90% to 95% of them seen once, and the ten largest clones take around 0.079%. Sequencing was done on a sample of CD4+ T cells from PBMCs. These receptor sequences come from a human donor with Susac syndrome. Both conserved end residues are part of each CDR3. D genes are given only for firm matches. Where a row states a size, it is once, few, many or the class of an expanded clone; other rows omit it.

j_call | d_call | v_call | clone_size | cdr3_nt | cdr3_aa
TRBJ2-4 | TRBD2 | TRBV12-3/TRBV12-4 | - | TGTGCCAGCAGTTTCTGGAGCGGGGGGGCCAAAAACATTCAGTACTTC | CASSFWSGGAKNIQYF
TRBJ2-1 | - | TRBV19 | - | TGTGCCAGTAGCCCGTGGGGCCTGGGTGAGCAGTTCTTC | CASSPWGLGEQFF
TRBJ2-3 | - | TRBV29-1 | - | TGCAGCGTTGAAGGCTTAGTACAGAGCACAGATACGCAGTATTTT | CSVEGLVQSTDTQYF
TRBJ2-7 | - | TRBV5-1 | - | TGCGCCAGCAGCTCCGACTTGGGTACCCACGAGCAGTACTTC | CASSSDLGTHEQYF
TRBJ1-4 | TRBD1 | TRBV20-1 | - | TGCAGTGCTACCCGACAGGGGGCTGAAAAACTGTTTTTT | CSATRQGAEKLFF
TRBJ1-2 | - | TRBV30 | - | TGTGCCTGGAGTGTACGGTCAGCTTATGGCTACACCTTC | CAWSVRSAYGYTF
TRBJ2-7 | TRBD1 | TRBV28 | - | TGTGCCAGCAGGGGGACAGGGGGCCCCTACGAGCAGTACTTC | CASRGTGGPYEQYF
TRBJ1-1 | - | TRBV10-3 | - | TGTGCCATCAGATTTGAGGGCTCTAACACTGAAGCTTTCTTT | CAIRFEGSNTEAFF
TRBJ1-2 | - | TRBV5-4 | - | TGTGCCAGCAGCTTGGTAGGGGCTATAAACTATGGCTACACCTTC | CASSLVGAINYGYTF
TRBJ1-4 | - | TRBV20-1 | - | TGCAGTGCTAGCGGGGGTACTAATGAAAAACTGTTTTTT | CSASGGTNEKLFF
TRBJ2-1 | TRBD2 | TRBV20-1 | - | TGCAGTGCTAGAGCCGGGACTAGCGGGAGGAAGGCGGGCGAGCAGTTCTTC | CSARAGTSGRKAGEQFF
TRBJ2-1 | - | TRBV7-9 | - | TGTGCCAGCAGCTTAGGGGAATATAGAGGGAATGAGCAGTTCTTC | CASSLGEYRGNEQFF
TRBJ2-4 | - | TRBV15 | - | TGTGCCACCAGCAGACAACAGGGTCGGGACATTCAGTACTTC | CATSRQQGRDIQYF
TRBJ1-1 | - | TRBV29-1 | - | TGCAGCGTGGAACAGGGTAGCACTGAAGCTTTCTTT | CSVEQGSTEAFF
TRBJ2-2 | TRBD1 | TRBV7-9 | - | TGTGCCAGCAGCTTAGCGGGACAGCGCACCGGGGAGCTGTTTTTT | CASSLAGQRTGELFF
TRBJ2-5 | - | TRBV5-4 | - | TGTGCCAGCAGACCGGGGGTGTACCAAGAGACCCAGTACTTC | CASRPGVYQETQYF
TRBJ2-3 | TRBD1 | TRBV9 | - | TGTGCCAGCAGCCCGGGACAGGTTATCACAGATACGCAGTATTTT | CASSPGQVITDTQYF
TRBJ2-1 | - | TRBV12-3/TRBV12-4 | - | TGTGCCAGCAGTTTGCGGGGTTACAATGAGCAGTTCTTC | CASSLRGYNEQFF
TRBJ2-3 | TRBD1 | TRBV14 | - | TGTGCCAGCAGCCACCCGGGACAGGGGAGGAGAGATACGCAGTATTTT | CASSHPGQGRRDTQYF
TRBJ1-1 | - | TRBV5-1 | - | TGCGCCAGCAGCTTAGGAGAGGGCACTGAAGCTTTCTTT | CASSLGEGTEAFF
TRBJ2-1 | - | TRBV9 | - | TGTGCCAGCAGCGTAGGGGATGAGCAGTTCTTC | CASSVGDEQFF
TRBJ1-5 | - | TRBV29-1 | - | TGCAGCGTTGTTGAGGGGGGCGGAAATCAGCCCCAGCATTTT | CSVVEGGGNQPQHF
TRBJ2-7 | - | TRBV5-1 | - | TGCGCCAGCAGCTTGGAGCAGGAGGACGAGCAGTACTTC | CASSLEQEDEQYF
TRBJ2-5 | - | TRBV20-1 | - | TGCAGTGCTACCCCACAAGCGGGTGGTGCTTGGGAGACCCAGTACTTC | CSATPQAGGAWETQYF
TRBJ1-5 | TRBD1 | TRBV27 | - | TGTGCCAGCAGTTTGAGGACAGGGGGCGATCAGCCCCAGCATTTT | CASSLRTGGDQPQHF
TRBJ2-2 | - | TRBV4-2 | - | TGTGCCAGCAGCAAACGAGGGACGGCGAACACCGGGGAGCTGTTTTTT | CASSKRGTANTGELFF
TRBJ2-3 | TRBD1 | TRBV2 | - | TGTGCCAGCAGTGAAAGAACAGGGGAAGATACGCAGTATTTT | CASSERTGEDTQYF
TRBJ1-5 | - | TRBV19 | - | TGTGCCAGTAGTCTGTGGGGGGGGCAGGGCTATCAGCCCCAGCATTTT | CASSLWGGQGYQPQHF
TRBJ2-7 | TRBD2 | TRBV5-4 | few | TGTGCCAGCAGCACTGGAGCGGGATACGAGCAGTACTTC | CASSTGAGYEQYF
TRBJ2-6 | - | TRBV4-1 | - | TGCGCCAGCAGCCAAGAACCTAGGACGGACGGCTCTGGGGCCAACGTCCTGACTTTC | CASSQEPRTDGSGANVLTF
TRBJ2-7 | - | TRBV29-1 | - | TGCAGCGCCTCCCAACGGGGGGCCAAGTACTACGAGCAGTACTTC | CSASQRGAKYYEQYF
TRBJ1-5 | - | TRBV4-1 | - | TGCGCCAGCAGCCAACTCGATTACCAGGGGAGCAATCAGCCCCAGCATTTT | CASSQLDYQGSNQPQHF